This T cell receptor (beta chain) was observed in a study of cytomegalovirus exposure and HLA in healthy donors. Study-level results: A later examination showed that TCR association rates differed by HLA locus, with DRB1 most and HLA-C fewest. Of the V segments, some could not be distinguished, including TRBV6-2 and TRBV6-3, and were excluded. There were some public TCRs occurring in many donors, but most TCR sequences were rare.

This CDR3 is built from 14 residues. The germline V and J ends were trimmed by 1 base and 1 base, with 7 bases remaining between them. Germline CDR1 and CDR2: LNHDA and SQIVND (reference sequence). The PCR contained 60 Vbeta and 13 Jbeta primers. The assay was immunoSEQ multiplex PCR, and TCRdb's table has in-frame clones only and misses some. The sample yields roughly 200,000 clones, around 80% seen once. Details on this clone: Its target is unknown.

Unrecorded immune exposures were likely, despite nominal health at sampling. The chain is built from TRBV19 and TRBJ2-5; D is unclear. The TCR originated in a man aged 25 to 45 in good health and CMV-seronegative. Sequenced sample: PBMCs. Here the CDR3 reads CASSIGGVQETQYF. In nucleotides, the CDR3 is TGTGCCAGTAGTATAGGAGGTGTCCAAGAGACCCAGTACTTC. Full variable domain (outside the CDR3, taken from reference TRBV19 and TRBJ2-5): DGGITQSPKYLFRKEGQNVTLSCEQNLNHDAMYWYRQDPGQGLRLIYYSQIVNDFQKGDIAEGYSVSREKKESFPLTVTSAQKNPTAFYLCASSIGGVQETQYFGPGTRLLVL.